What follows is one T cell receptor beta chain and its context. Losses at the gene ends were 6 bases for V and 4 bases for J; bases not matched to a gene: 19. Germline V gene lookup returns CDR1 MNHEY and CDR2 SMNVEV (reference sequence). The CDR3 extends over 18 amino acids. This specimen belongs to a study of technical replicates of blood from a handful of donors. Some clones are missing from TCRdb's copy, which holds only in-frame ones; the method was immunoSEQ multiplex PCR. The table lists approximately 79,000 clones, more than 85% of them singletons, with around 0.42% in the top ten. The rearrangement joins TRBV27 to TRBJ2-3; 7 positions match TRBD2. The sequenced sample was T cells isolated from PBMCs. The origin of this receptor is a human donor in good health. This chain's CDR3 is CASRLSALGLAVADTQYF. CDR3 DNA sequence: TGTGCCAGCAGATTAAGTGCCCTTGGGCTAGCGGTGGCAGATACGCAGTATTTT.